This TCR beta chain was documented in a study of OX40 agonist ivuxolimab in advanced cancers. Across the whole study: Patients in dose escalation had liver, melanoma, kidney or head and neck cancers. Of mixed ages from about 20 to 90 and averaging about 65 years, the group was about 80% male. General study results and limits: Expanded peripheral T cell antigen specificity was not determined.

With regard to this clone: The antigen remains undetermined.

Libraries were prepared by immunoSEQ multiplex PCR; TCRdb keeps only in-frame clonotypes and omits some of them. The sample holds about 70,000 clones, 60% to 80% seen once. CDR1 and CDR2 from the germline V gene are SGDLS and YYNGEE. This CDR3 comprises 15 residues. V was clipped by 0 bases and J by 4 bases, with 14 bases between them. This sample comprised CD4+ or CD8+ T cells sorted from blood, obtained in a trial of the OX40 agonist ivuxolimab. The TCR sequence derives from an adult with an advanced solid tumor such as melanoma, head and neck, liver or kidney cancer. This rearrangement joins TRBV9 to TRBJ2-7; D possibly corresponds to TRBD1 (6 bases). The CDR3 region has the DNA TGTGCCAGCAGCGTAGGAGGGACATTAGAATACGAGCAGTACTTC. It encodes CASSVGGTLEYEQYF.